The following is a T cell receptor beta chain sequence with its context. The data belong to a study of blood T cell repertoires in COVID-19. For the study at large: COVID-19 samples, acute and convalescent, were from the United States, Italy and Spain. PBMCs, B-cell-depleted T cells, or T cells provided the cDNA or gDNA that made up the material.

Per the original methods: Reference gene primer amplification in the assay estimated nucleated cell counts. Sequenced by immunoSEQ multiplex PCR; TCRdb stores in-frame clones only, minus some. V, J and clone size are those of that table, while D and trimming were read from the DNA. The profile covers around 300,000 clones, with around 90% appearing a single time and 1% taken by the ten largest. This CDR3 has 14 residues. The J segment lost 8 bases and the V segment lost 4 bases, leaving 6 bases of the junction unmatched. The germline CDR1 and CDR2 sequences are SGHRS and YFSETQ. The receptor comes from a man in his fifties with active or convalescent COVID-19. Specimen: peripheral blood. The chain carries TRBV5-1 and TRBJ1-4, with 9 bases lining up with TRBD1. The CDR3 DNA is TGCGCCAGCAGCCTGGGACAGGGTAACGAAAAACTGTTTTTT. This gives the protein CASSLGQGNEKLFF. The whole variable domain, remainder taken from reference TRBV5-1 and TRBJ1-4, is KAGVTQTPRYLIKTRGQQVTLSCSPISGHRSVSWYQQTPGQGLQFLFEYFSETQRNKGNFPGRFSGRQFSNSRSEMNVSTLELGDSALYLCASSLGQGNEKLFFGSGTQLSVL.